The clone carrying this T cell receptor (beta chain) was seen only once. TCRdb's table, derived via immunoSEQ multiplex PCR, lists solely in-frame clones and lacks some. The sample holds 350,000 to 400,000 clones; about 88% are singletons and the top ten take under 3%. The source of the sample is a study of blood T cell repertoires in COVID-19. Study information: Nucleic acid was either cDNA or gDNA, and it came from T cells, B-cell-depleted T cells, or PBMCs.

The CDR3 runs 9 residues. In terms of age and location, participants ranged from roughly 18 to 90 years and lived in around 22 US areas. Cohort 3 donors counted as recovered after two negative PCRs, clearance, or resolved symptoms. Input material: PBMCs or T cells enriched from blood (not recorded which). The sequence was obtained from a woman between 25 and 40 years old who had recovered from COVID-19. The chain is built from TRBV21-1 and TRBJ1-6. TRBV21-1 is a pseudogene locus. The CDR3, as DNA: TGTGCTCGAGGGGGGGCCCTCCACTTT. The encoded protein is CARGGALHF.